This T cell receptor beta chain was sequenced during a study of CD8 T cells in ankylosing spondylitis. Study-wide results and limits: Ankylosing spondylitis blood appeared to be characterized by a TCR beta motif of 8 or 9 highly homologous variants.

CDR3 length equals 13 residues. With 1 base removed from V and 3 bases from J, the gap between germline ends came to 5 bases. The germline gives CDR1 KGHSH, CDR2 LQKENI. TCRdb analysed the 5' RACE reads with MiXCR anew, one entry per CDR3 protein. The profile shows about 510,000 distinct CDR3 sequences, approximately 5.3% of them singletons. In regard to this clonotype: Its target is unknown.

This TCR was recovered from a male donor with ankylosing spondylitis. Sequenced sample: blood, either unsorted or a sorted T cell fraction (not recorded which). This rearrangement joins TRBV18 to TRBJ2-3; D unclear. The CDR3 bases are TGTGCCAGCTCACCACTGGATACAGATACGCAGTATTTT. Translation: CASSPLDTDTQYF.